A selection of T cell receptor beta chains follows, all from one sample in a study of blood T cell repertoires in COVID-19. TCRdb's table, derived via immunoSEQ multiplex PCR, lists solely in-frame clones and lacks some. The sample includes 70,000 to 100,000 clones, 72% of them seen just once. Sequencing used peripheral blood. These receptors originate from a woman aged 60-75 years in a cohort sampled during active or convalescent COVID-19. The conserved cysteine and the conserved F or W are not part of the CDR3 here. Size values are once, few and many counts, or a class for expanded clones, and some rows have none.

TRBV3-1/TRBV3-2,NA,TRBJ1-5,ASSHSRRDRTYSNQPQH
TRBV30,NA,TRBJ1-1,ACRMAGSNTEAF
TRBV6-1,NA,TRBJ1-2,ASSEWDSNYGYT
TRBV5-1,NA,TRBJ1-1,ASSRTTGMNTEAF
TRBV18,few,TRBJ1-3,ASSPVTRQGGNTIY
TRBV27,NA,TRBJ2-7,ASSLSFASYEQY
TRBV28,NA,TRBJ1-1,ASSNNRGTEAF
TRBV5-1,few,TRBJ2-1,ASSQSLLTSGVYNEQF
TRBV5-1,NA,TRBJ2-3,ASSSGLASYTDTQY
TRBV20-1,NA,TRBJ1-5,SASPATDRGPNQPQH
TRBV3-1/TRBV3-2,NA,TRBJ2-7,ASSTMRPTDGSEQY
TRBV10-3,few,TRBJ2-1,AIRSGLLASNEQF